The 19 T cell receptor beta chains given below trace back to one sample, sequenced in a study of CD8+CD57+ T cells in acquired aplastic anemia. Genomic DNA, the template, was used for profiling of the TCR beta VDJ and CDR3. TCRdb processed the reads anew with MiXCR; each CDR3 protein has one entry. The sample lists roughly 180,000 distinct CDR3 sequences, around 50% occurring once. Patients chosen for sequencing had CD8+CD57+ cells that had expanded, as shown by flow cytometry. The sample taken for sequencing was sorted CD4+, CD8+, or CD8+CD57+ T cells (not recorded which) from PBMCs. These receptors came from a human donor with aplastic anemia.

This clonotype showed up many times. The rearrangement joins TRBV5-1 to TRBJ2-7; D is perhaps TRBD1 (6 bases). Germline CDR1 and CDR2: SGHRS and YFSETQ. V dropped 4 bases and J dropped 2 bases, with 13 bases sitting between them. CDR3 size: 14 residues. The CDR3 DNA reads TGCGCCAGCAGCGTACAGGGATCCCCCTACGAGCAGTACTTC. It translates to CASSVQGSPYEQYF.

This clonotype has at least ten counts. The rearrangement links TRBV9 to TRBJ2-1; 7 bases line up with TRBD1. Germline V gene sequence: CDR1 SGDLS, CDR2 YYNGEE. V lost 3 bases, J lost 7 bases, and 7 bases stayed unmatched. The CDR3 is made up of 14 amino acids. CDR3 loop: CASSGQDRRNEQFF. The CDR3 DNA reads TGTGCCAGCAGCGGACAGGACAGGCGGAATGAGCAGTTCTTC.

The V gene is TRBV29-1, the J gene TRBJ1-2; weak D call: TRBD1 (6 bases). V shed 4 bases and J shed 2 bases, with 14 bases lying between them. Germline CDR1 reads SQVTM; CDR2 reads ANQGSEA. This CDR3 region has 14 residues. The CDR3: CSVAQRGRNYGYTF. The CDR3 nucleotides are TGCAGCGTTGCCCAACGGGGGCGAAACTATGGCTACACCTTC. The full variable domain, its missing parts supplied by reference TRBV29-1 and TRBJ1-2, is SAVISQKPSRDICQRGTSLTIQCQVDSQVTMMFWYRQQPGQSLTLIATANQGSEATYESGFVIDKFPISRPNLTFSTLTVSNMSPEDSSIYLCSVAQRGRNYGYTFGSGTRLTVV.

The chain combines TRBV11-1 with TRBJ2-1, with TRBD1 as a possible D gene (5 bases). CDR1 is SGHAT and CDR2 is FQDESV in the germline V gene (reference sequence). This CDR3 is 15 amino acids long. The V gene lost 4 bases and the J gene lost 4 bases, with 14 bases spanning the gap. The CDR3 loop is CASSSSLTEYNEQFF. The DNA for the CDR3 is TGTGCCAGCAGCTCCTCTCTGACAGAGTACAATGAGCAGTTCTTC.

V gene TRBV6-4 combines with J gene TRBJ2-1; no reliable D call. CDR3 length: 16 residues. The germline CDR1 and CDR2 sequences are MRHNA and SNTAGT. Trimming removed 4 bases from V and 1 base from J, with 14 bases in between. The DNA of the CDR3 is TGTGCCAGCAGTGCTCGAGTGGGGATTTCCTACAATGAGCAGTTCTTC. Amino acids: CASSARVGISYNEQFF.

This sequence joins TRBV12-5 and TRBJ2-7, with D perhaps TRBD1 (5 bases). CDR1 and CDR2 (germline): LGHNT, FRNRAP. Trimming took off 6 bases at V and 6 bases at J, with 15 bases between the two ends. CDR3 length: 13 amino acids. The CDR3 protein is CASGQGGYFEQYF. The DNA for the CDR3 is TGTGCTAGTGGCCAGGGTGGTTACTTCGAGCAGTACTTC. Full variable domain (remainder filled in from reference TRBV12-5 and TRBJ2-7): DARVTQTPRHKVTEMGQEVTMRCQPILGHNTVFWYRQTMMQGLELLAYFRNRAPLDDSGMPKDRFSAEMPDATLATLKIQPSEPRDSAVYFCASGQGGYFEQYFGPGTRLTVT.

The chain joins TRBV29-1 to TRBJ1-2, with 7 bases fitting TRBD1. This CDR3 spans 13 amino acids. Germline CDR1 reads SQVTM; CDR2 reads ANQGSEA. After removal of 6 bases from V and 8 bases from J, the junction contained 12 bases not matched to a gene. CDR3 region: CSVRSPTGPGYTF. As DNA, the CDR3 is TGCAGCGTACGCTCGCCGACAGGGCCCGGCTACACCTTC.

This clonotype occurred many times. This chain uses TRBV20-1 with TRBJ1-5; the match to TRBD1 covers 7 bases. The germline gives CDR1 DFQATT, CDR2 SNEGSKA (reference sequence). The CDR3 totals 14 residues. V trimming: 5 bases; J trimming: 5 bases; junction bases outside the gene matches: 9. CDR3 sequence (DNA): TGCAGTGCTCCCGACAGGGAGACACATCAGCCCCAGCATTTT. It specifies CSAPDRETHQPQHF.

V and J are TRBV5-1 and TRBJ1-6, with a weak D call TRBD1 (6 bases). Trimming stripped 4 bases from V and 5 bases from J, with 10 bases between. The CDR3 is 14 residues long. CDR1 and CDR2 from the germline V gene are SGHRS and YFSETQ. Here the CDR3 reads CASSAGTNNSPLHF. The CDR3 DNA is TGCGCCAGCAGCGCTGGGACAAATAATTCACCCCTCCACTTT.

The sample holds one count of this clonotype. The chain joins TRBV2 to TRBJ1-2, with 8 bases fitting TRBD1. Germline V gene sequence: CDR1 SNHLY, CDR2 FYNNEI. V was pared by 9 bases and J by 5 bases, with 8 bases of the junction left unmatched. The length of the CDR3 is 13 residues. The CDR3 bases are TGTGCCAGGCGCAGGGGGCCTGAATATGGCTACACCTTC. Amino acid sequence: CARRRGPEYGYTF.

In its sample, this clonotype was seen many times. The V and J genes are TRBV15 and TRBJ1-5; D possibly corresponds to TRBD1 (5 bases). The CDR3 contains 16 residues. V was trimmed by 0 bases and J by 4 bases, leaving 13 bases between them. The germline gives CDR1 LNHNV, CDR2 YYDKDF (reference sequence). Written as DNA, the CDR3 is TGTGCCACCAGCAGAGATCACGGGGCGACTAATCAGCCCCAGCATTTT. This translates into CATSRDHGATNQPQHF.

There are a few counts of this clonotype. The CDR3 sequence is CASSLGHRYEQYF. CDR3 DNA: TGTGCCAGCAGTCTAGGACACCGCTACGAGCAGTACTTC. J is TRBJ2-7 and V is TRBV7-2, with D tentatively TRBD1 (5 bases). The V gene's germline CDR1 is SGHTA and CDR2 FQGNSA. The V and J ends lost 6 bases and 3 bases respectively, with 12 bases between them. There are 13 residues in the CDR3.

CDR3 loop: CASSLDRGPYYEQFF. The CDR3 nucleotides read TGTGCCAGCAGCTTGGACAGGGGGCCTTACTATGAGCAGTTCTTC. V and J are TRBV7-8 and TRBJ2-1; 11 bases fit TRBD1. The germline V gene encodes CDR1 SGHVS and CDR2 FQNEAQ. V trimming: 3 bases; J trimming: 8 bases; junction bases outside the gene matches: 6. This CDR3 is 15 amino acids long.

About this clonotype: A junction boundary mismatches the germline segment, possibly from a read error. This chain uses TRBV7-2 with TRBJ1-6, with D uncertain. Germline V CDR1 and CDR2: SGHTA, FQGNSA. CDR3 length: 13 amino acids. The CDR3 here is CAGSRRFNSPLHF. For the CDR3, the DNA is TGTGCCGGCAGCCGACGGTTTAATTCACCCCTCCACTTT.

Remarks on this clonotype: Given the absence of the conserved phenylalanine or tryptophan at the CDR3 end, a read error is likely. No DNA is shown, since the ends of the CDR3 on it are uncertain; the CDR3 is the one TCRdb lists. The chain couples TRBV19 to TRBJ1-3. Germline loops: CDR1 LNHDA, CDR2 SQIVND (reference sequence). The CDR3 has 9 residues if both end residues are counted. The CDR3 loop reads CASPQGLPR.

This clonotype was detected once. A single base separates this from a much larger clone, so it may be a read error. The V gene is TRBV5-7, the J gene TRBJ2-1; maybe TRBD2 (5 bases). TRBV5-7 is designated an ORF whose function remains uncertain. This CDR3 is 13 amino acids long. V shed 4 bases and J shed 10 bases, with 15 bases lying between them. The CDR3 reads CASSPTSGAEQFF. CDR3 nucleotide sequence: TGTGCCAGCAGCCCTACTAGTGGAGCCGAGCAGTTCTTC.

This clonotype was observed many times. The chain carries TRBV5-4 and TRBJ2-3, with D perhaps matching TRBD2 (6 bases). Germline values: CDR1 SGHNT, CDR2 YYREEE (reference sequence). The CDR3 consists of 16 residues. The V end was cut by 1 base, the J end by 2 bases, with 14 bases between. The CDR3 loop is CASSLPTAGATDTQYF. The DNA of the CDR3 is TGTGCCAGCAGCTTGCCCACAGCGGGTGCCACAGATACGCAGTATTTT.

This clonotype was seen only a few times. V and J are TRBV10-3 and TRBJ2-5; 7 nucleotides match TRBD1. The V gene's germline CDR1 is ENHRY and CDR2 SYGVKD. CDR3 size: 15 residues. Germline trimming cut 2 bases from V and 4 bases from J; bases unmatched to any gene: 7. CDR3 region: CAISEEVGGRETQYF. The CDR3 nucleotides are TGTGCCATCAGTGAGGAGGTAGGGGGCAGAGAGACCCAGTACTTC.

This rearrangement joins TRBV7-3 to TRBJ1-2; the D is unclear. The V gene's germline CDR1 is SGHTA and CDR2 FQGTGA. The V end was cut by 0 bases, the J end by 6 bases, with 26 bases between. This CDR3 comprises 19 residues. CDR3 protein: CASSLTRVLHPPTMNGYTF. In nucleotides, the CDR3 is TGTGCCAGCAGCTTAACTCGTGTTCTCCACCCCCCGACCATGAATGGCTACACCTTC.